This passage covers 12 T cell receptor beta chains from one sample sequenced in a study of Graves' ophthalmopathy and Graves' hyperthyroidism. The sequenced template was RNA, covering the TCR beta CDR3 region. First-round RT-PCR relied on HTBI primers, and a second-round multiplex PCR came next. Via MiXCR, TCRdb re-called the multiplex PCR reads, giving one row per CDR3 protein. The repertoire has 500,000 to 800,000 distinct CDR3 sequences, 35% to 50% of them found once; the top ten carry 2.5% to 3.5%. The sequenced sample was peripheral blood. The receptors originated from an adult man with Graves' ophthalmopathy.

The chain recombines TRBV19 with TRBJ1-4; 7 bases are a match to TRBD1. V lost 5 bases and J lost 6; bases outside the gene matches: 3. Germline assignment: CDR1 LNHDA and CDR2 SQIVND (reference sequence). The CDR3 has 13 amino acids. DNA of the CDR3: TGTGCCAGTAGTTTCCAGGGGGATGAAAAACTGTTTTTT. It encodes CASSFQGDEKLFF.

CDR3 protein: CASSLDVRGQKETQYF. As DNA, the CDR3 is TGCGCCAGCAGCTTGGATGTCAGGGGGCAGAAAGAGACCCAGTACTTC. The rearrangement uses TRBV5-1 and TRBJ2-5; 8 nucleotides line up with TRBD1. The germline CDR1 and CDR2 sequences are SGHRS and YFSETQ. The CDR3 runs to 16 residues. Germline trimming cut 0 bases from V and 3 bases from J; bases unmatched to any gene: 7.

The chain uses TRBV2 and TRBJ1-3; D not certain. This CDR3 spans 13 amino acids. V lost 11 bases and J 0 bases, leaving 11 bases between the germline ends. Germline V gene sequence: CDR1 SNHLY, CDR2 FYNNEI. The CDR3 loop is CAWSAGSGNTIYF. For the CDR3, the DNA is TGTGCCTGGAGTGCGGGCTCTGGAAACACCATATATTTT.

This clonotype was detected ten times or more. Here the CDR3 DNA reads TGTGCCAGCAGCCTAGGGACAGACGAGACCCAGTACTTC. Translating it yields CASSLGTDETQYF. V gene TRBV11-2 combines with J gene TRBJ2-5; 7 nucleotides align to TRBD1. The V and J ends lost 5 bases and 5 bases, in that order; junction bases with no gene match: 5. The CDR3 runs 13 residues. From germline, CDR1 is SGHAT and CDR2 FQNNGV.

This clonotype was picked up many times. The J gene is TRBJ1-1, the V gene TRBV2; D unresolved. CDR1 is SNHLY, CDR2 FYNNEI, per germline. V lost 6 bases and J 8 bases, leaving 16 bases between the germline ends. CDR3 length equals 13 residues. The CDR3 loop reads CASSRNPNSEAFF. CDR3 sequence (DNA): TGTGCCAGCAGCCGGAACCCTAACAGCGAAGCTTTCTTT.

This clonotype came up many times. The chain has TRBV19 and TRBJ1-5; 8 bases map to TRBD1. There are 17 residues in the CDR3. With V trimmed by 3 bases and J by 6 bases, 13 bases remained unmatched. CDR1 and CDR2 from the germline V gene are LNHDA and SQIVND (reference sequence). The CDR3 DNA sequence: TGTGCCAGTAGTATTCAGTCCTCCGGGACAGGATCTCAGCCCCAGCATTTT. It translates to CASSIQSSGTGSQPQHF.

In this sample, this clonotype turned up many times. The rearrangement joins TRBV19 to TRBJ1-2; TRBD1 matches at 10 bases. Germline lookup yields CDR1 LNHDA and CDR2 SQIVND (reference sequence). After removal of 6 bases from V and 4 bases from J, the junction contained 5 bases not matched to a gene. This CDR3 comprises 14 residues. The CDR3 bases are TGTGCCAGTAGGACAGGGGGCGTGGGCTATGGCTACACCTTC. Amino acid sequence: CASRTGGVGYGYTF.

The chain employs TRBV10-3 and TRBJ1-5, with D possibly TRBD1 on 6 matching bases. The CDR3 has 18 residues. V shed 10 bases and J shed 1 base, with 26 bases lying between them. Germline V gives CDR1 ENHRY, CDR2 SYGVKD. In DNA form, the CDR3 reads TGTGCCAGCGGAAGGACGGTCTCAGGAGGGGGGAGCAATCAGCCCCAGCATTTT. Amino acids: CASGRTVSGGGSNQPQHF.

The chain joins TRBV14 to TRBJ2-5; D gene uncertain. The CDR3 has 15 residues. Trimming cost V 8 bases and J 0 bases, with 16 bases left between them. CDR1 and CDR2 (germline): SGHDN, FVKESK. In DNA, the CDR3 is TGTGCCAGCTCATTGAGAAGCAACTACCAAGAGACCCAGTACTTC. It specifies CASSLRSNYQETQYF.

Note on this clonotype: It may be a read error: a sequence one base away is much more abundant. No conserved phenylalanine or tryptophan is present at the end of the CDR3, so a read error is the likely explanation. The chain carries TRBV13 and TRBJ2-5; D perhaps matches TRBD1 (6 bases). Per the germline V gene, CDR1 is PRHDT and CDR2 is FYEKMQ (reference sequence). This CDR3 is built from 15 residues. Trimming removed 1 base at V and 3 bases at J, with 12 bases between. The CDR3 loop reads CASSLVKGDEETQYC. The CDR3 DNA follows: TGTGCCAGCAGCTTAGTAAAGGGGGACGAAGAGACCCAGTACTGC.

The genes are TRBV27 and TRBJ1-2; D possibly corresponds to TRBD1 (6 bases). V dropped 5 bases and J dropped 6 bases, with 10 bases sitting between them. The CDR3 consists of 12 residues. CDR1 and CDR2 (germline): MNHEY, SMNVEV (reference sequence). In DNA form, the CDR3 reads TGTGCCAGCAGTGGGGGCAGCGATGGCTACACCTTC. Protein: CASSGGSDGYTF.

This chain links TRBV29-1 with TRBJ2-3; weak D call: TRBD2 (6 bases). V lost 2 bases to trimming and J lost 5 bases, with 11 bases between them. Germline CDR1 SQVTM, CDR2 ANQGSEA. CDR3 length: 13 residues. Here the CDR3 reads CSVELGDLDTQYF. Here the CDR3 DNA reads TGCAGCGTTGAATTGGGGGACTTAGATACGCAGTATTTT.